The sequence of this T cell receptor beta chain was determined in a study of technical replicates of blood from several donors. This clone came up a few times. The junction differs from germline at one of its ends, possibly a read error. Only in-frame clones appear in the TCRdb table, and some are missing; sequencing was by immunoSEQ multiplex PCR. The sample carries approximately 52,000 clones, around 84% recorded once. The CDR3 runs to 14 residues. Per germline, CDR1 SEHNR and CDR2 FQNEAQ (reference sequence). This sequence originates from a human donor in good health. Some clones in this sample may be carry-over from other donors' samples. The chain carries TRBV7-9 and TRBJ1-1; 9 bases fit TRBD1. Specimen: PBMCs. CDR3 sequence (DNA): TGTGCCAGCAGCTTACTCAAAACGGACAGGGGCCTCACCTTT. This sequence encodes CASSLLKTDRGLTF.